The next 16 T cell receptor beta chains were all read from a single sample in a study of cytomegalovirus exposure and HLA in healthy donors. 13 Jbeta primers and 60 Vbeta primers were used for the PCR. The data were produced by immunoSEQ multiplex PCR, yet TCRdb's version contains in-frame clones alone and is incomplete. The sample lists 85,000 to 130,000 clones, over 75% seen once, with around 6.1% in the top ten. The sequenced sample was PBMCs. These receptors all stem from a man in his sixties in good health and CMV-seropositive.

This clone was seen a handful of times. The chain employs TRBV30 and TRBJ1-1; D may be TRBD1 (5 bases). This CDR3 is 12 amino acids long. Per the germline V gene, CDR1 is GTSNPN and CDR2 is SVGIG (reference sequence). CDR3 region: CAEGEGNTEAFF. CDR3 nucleotides: TGTGCTGAAGGGGAAGGCAACACTGAAGCTTTCTTT.

This rearrangement joins TRBV28 to TRBJ2-5, with 7 bases aligning to TRBD2. This CDR3 is 14 amino acids long. CDR1 MDHEN and CDR2 SYDVKM come from the germline V gene. J was trimmed by 2 bases and V by 2 bases; bases with no gene match: 2. In DNA form, the CDR3 reads TGTGCCAGCAGTTTAGCCGGGGGGCAAGAGACCCAGTACTTC. Amino acids: CASSLAGGQETQYF.

On this clone: The junction and the germline gene differ at one end; a read error may be behind it. This rearrangement joins TRBV7-9 to TRBJ2-7; D perhaps matches TRBD2 (6 bases). Germline CDR1 SEHNR, CDR2 FQNEAQ (reference sequence). CDR3 length: 12 amino acids. The CDR3 nucleotides read TGTTCCAGCGCCGCGGGATCCTACGAGCAGTACTTC. This encodes CSSAAGSYEQYF.

This chain links TRBV6-5 with TRBJ2-5, with D perhaps matching TRBD1 (6 bases). Per germline, CDR1 MNHEY and CDR2 SVGAGI. The CDR3 is 13 residues long. The V end was cut by 0 bases, the J end by 7 bases, with 9 bases between. The DNA of the CDR3 is TGTGCCAGCAGTTACTCTGGGGGCCTGACCCAGTACTTC. Its protein is CASSYSGGLTQYF.

The rearrangement joins TRBV10-3 to TRBJ2-5; the D gene is possibly TRBD2 (6 bases). V shed 11 bases and J shed 0 bases, with 10 bases lying between them. CDR1 and CDR2 (germline): ENHRY, SYGVKD. The CDR3 sequence is 12 residues long. CDR3 bases: TGTGCCGGGGGGATTGACCAAGAGACCCAGTACTTC. This sequence encodes CAGGIDQETQYF.

The CDR3 bases are TGCGCCAGCAGCGGGGAGCACCTAAGCAATCAGCCCCAGCATTTT. Its protein product is CASSGEHLSNQPQHF. The J gene is TRBJ1-5, the V gene TRBV10-1; the D is unclear. Germline CDR1 reads WNHNN; CDR2 reads SYGVQD (reference sequence). The CDR3 has 15 amino acids. Trimming stripped 6 bases from V and 1 base from J, with 13 bases between.

The rearrangement links TRBV5-1 to TRBJ2-2, with D possibly TRBD1 on 5 matching bases. Germline assignment: CDR1 SGHRS and CDR2 YFSETQ. Trimming shortened V by 1 base and J by 1 base, and 8 bases separated the two germline ends. The CDR3 loop spans 15 amino acids. CDR3 DNA: TGCGCCAGCAGCTTGCGCAGGGTGAACACCGGGGAGCTGTTTTTT. Its protein is CASSLRRVNTGELFF.

The chain recombines TRBV5-3 with TRBJ2-6; 7 nucleotides align to TRBD1. TRBV5-3 is identified as an open reading frame with a role that is uncertain. V lost 4 bases, J lost 0 bases, and 7 bases stayed unmatched. CDR3 length: 17 amino acids. CDR3 DNA sequence: TGTGCCAGAAGCACAAGGGACAGCAGCTCTGGGGCCAACGTCCTGACTTTC. This codes for CARSTRDSSSGANVLTF.

This chain uses TRBV6-1 with TRBJ2-1; D may be TRBD2 (5 bases). With 7 bases removed from V and 4 bases from J, the gap between germline ends came to 17 bases. CDR1 MNHNS and CDR2 SASEGT come from the germline V gene. The CDR3 sequence is 15 residues long. The DNA for the CDR3 is TGTGCCAGCACCAAAACGGGGATTCGGTACAATGAGCAGTTCTTC. Translated: CASTKTGIRYNEQFF.

This chain connects TRBV10-3 to TRBJ1-6; no clear D gene. CDR3 length equals 13 residues. Germline V gene data show CDR1 as ENHRY and CDR2 as SYGVKD. Trimming removed 5 bases at V and 7 bases at J, with 9 bases between. The CDR3 DNA is TGTGCCATCAGTTTAGGGAGCAATTCACCCCTCCACTTT. Residues: CAISLGSNSPLHF.

The chain couples TRBV27 to TRBJ2-5, with 9 bases aligning to TRBD2. From germline, CDR1 is MNHEY and CDR2 SMNVEV (reference sequence). Trimming removed 5 bases from V and 5 bases from J; junction bases left unmatched: 3. There are 13 residues in the CDR3. CDR3 loop: CASSLGLAETQYF. The CDR3 coding sequence is TGTGCCAGCAGTCTCGGACTAGCGGAGACCCAGTACTTC.

The chain joins TRBV6-1 to TRBJ2-5; 8 positions match TRBD1. The CDR3 length is 14 residues. Trimming at V came to 7 bases and at J to 4 bases, leaving 8 bases not matched to a gene. Per the germline V gene, CDR1 is MNHNS and CDR2 is SASEGT. CDR3 in DNA: TGTGCCAGCATCCAGGGGGCGGCGGGAGAGACCCAGTACTTC. This translates into CASIQGAAGETQYF.

J is TRBJ2-5 and V is TRBV10-3; TRBD1 matches at 8 bases. The ends lost 7 bases at V and 1 base at J; junction bases unmatched: 8. The CDR3 loop spans 15 amino acids. Germline lookup yields CDR1 ENHRY and CDR2 SYGVKD. The CDR3 nucleotides are TGTGCCATCAATGACAGGGGTAAGGGCCAAGAGACCCAGTACTTC. It codes for CAINDRGKGQETQYF.

This chain uses TRBV7-9 with TRBJ1-2; possible D gene TRBD1, 5 bases. Trimming stripped 1 base from V and 8 bases from J, with 14 bases between. Germline CDR1 reads SEHNR; CDR2 reads FQNEAQ (reference sequence). This CDR3 comprises 14 residues. CDR3 protein: CASSLEGGVPGYTF. Written as DNA, the CDR3 is TGTGCCAGCAGCTTAGAAGGAGGGGTTCCCGGCTACACCTTC.

The rearrangement joins TRBV7-9 to TRBJ2-2; 8 bases line up with TRBD1. J was trimmed by 0 bases and V by 5 bases; bases with no gene match: 11. Germline lookup yields CDR1 SEHNR and CDR2 FQNEAQ (reference sequence). This CDR3 is 18 amino acids long. This CDR3 reads CASSPDRDLFANTGELFF. In nucleotides, the CDR3 is TGTGCCAGCAGCCCGGACAGGGACCTCTTCGCGAACACCGGGGAGCTGTTTTTT.

CDR3 loop: CASSKTGGNTEAFF. The CDR3 region has the DNA TGTGCCAGCAGCAAGACAGGGGGCAACACTGAAGCTTTCTTT. This rearrangement joins TRBV7-9 to TRBJ1-1, with TRBD1 matching 10 bases. Germline lookup yields CDR1 SEHNR and CDR2 FQNEAQ (reference sequence). This CDR3 contains 14 residues. With V trimmed by 5 bases and J by 2 bases, 2 bases remained unmatched.